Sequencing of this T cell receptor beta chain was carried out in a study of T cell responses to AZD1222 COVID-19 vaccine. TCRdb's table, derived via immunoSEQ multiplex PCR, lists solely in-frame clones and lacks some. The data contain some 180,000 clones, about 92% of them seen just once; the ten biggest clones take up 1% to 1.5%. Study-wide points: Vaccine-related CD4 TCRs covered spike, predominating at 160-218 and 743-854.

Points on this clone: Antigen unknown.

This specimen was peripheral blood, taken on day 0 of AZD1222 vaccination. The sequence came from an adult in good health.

The CDR3 sequence: CASSLDPTSGGLSSYNEQFF. The CDR3 nucleotides read TGCGCCAGCAGCTTGGATCCGACTAGCGGGGGGCTTAGCTCCTACAATGAGCAGTTCTTC. The chain carries TRBV5-1 and TRBJ2-1; 13 bases map to TRBD2. Germline V CDR1 and CDR2: SGHRS, YFSETQ. V trimming: 0 bases; J trimming: 0 bases; junction bases outside the gene matches: 9. This CDR3 has 20 amino acids.